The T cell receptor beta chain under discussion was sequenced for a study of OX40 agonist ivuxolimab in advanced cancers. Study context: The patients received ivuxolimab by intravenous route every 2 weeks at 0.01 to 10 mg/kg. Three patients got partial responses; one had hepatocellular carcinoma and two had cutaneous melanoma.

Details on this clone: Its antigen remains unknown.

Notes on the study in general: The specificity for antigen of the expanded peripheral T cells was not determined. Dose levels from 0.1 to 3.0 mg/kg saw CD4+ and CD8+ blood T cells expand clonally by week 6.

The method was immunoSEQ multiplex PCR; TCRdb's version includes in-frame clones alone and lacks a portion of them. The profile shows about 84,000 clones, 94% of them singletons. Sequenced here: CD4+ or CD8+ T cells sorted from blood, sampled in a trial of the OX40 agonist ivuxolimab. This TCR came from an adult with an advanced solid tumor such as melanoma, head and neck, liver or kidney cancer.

In nucleotides, the CDR3 is TGTGCCAGCAGCCTACCACTGAGCGGATTGAGTAGCGAGCAGTACTTC. Encoded protein: CASSLPLSGLSSEQYF. V usage is TRBV7-9 and J usage is TRBJ2-7, with a possible D match to TRBD2 (5 bases). Germline CDR1 reads SEHNR; CDR2 reads FQNEAQ (reference sequence). The CDR3 runs to 16 residues. Trimming cost V 5 bases and J 6 bases, with 23 bases left between them. The full variable domain, with the rest looked up from reference TRBV7-9 and TRBJ2-7, is DTGVSQNPRHKITKRGQNVTFRCDPISEHNRLYWYRQTLGQGPEFLTYFQNEAQLEKSRLLSDRFSAERPKGSFSTLEIQRTEQGDSAMYLCASSLPLSGLSSEQYFGPGTRLTVT.